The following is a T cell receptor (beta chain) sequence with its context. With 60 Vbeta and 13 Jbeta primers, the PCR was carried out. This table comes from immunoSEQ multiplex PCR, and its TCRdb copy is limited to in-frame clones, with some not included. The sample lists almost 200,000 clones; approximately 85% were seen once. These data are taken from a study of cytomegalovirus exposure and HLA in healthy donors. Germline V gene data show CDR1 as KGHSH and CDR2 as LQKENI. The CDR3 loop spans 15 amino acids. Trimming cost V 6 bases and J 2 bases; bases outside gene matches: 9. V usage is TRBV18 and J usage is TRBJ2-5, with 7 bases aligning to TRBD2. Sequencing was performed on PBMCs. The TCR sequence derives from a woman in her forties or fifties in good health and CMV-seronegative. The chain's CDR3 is CASSREGGLQETQYF. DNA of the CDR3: TGTGCCAGCTCTCGCGAGGGAGGGCTACAAGAGACCCAGTACTTC.